The rows below give T cell receptor beta chains drawn from one sample of a study of graft-versus-host responses after intestinal transplantation. The table came from immunoSEQ multiplex PCR; TCRdb's copy has only in-frame clones and leaves some out. The profile shows 96,000 or so clones, about 94% of them singletons. Their antigen targets remain unknown. The material sequenced was unstimulated CD4+ T cells sorted from spleen or lymph node cells, taken before intestinal transplant. The receptors originated from a human donor who received an intestinal transplant. The CDR3 runs from the conserved cysteine through the conserved F or W.

TRBV9	TRBJ2-7	CASSVGTSNEQYF
TRBV5-1	TRBJ2-7	CASSSYPTGVRSVEQYF
TRBV4-3	TRBJ1-2	CASSQVFGGVGYGYTF
TRBV27	TRBJ2-5	CASSLLAGGQETQYF
TRBV28	TRBJ2-5	CASSRGTAAGETQYF
TRBV7-7	TRBJ2-3	CASSRDFTDTQYF
TRBV5-4	TRBJ2-5	CASSPIVPGTSGRREQYF
TRBV5-6	TRBJ1-2	CASSFTGGWKGYTF
TRBV30	TRBJ1-6	CAWSLTAYNSPLHF
TRBV11-2	TRBJ1-6	CASSRRDRNSPLHF
TRBV9	TRBJ2-5	CASSPRGTSGGVQETQYF
TRBV30	TRBJ2-2	CAWSALKTSGGARTGELFF
TRBV11-3	TRBJ1-1	CASSTTGGPNTEAFF
TRBV6-1	TRBJ1-1	CASSEFWQDEAFF
TRBV7-2	TRBJ1-1	CASSLTGQNTEAFF
TRBV5-5	TRBJ2-1	CASRRLYYNEQFF
TRBV5-6	TRBJ2-1	CASSTQRGGGNEQFF
TRBV30	TRBJ2-7	CAWSVRDRVREQYF
TRBV19	TRBJ2-5	CASSMGRQETQYF
TRBV14	TRBJ1-2	CASSQGGRLVYGYTF